What follows describes a single T cell receptor beta chain. The data are from a study of shared clonotypes between healthy human individuals. TCRdb keeps only in-frame clones here, not all; method: immunoSEQ multiplex PCR. Altogether about 1 million clones are present, about 75% being singletons, with the ten largest covering 1.5%. V shed 4 bases, J shed 4 bases, and the junction held 7 bases outside the gene matches. CDR3 length equals 15 residues. Germline assignment: CDR1 LGHNA and CDR2 YNFKEQ. Sequenced material: memory CD4+ T cells sorted from blood. Subset specified: CD45RA-negative fraction. The V call is TRBV4-2, the J call TRBJ1-2, with TRBD1 matching 9 bases. The clonotype was recovered from a man aged 18-30 years in good health. CDR3 bases: TGTGCCAGCAGCCGGGATACAGGGGGCGGCTATGGCTACACCTTC. It codes for CASSRDTGGGYGYTF.